The subject of this entry is one T cell receptor beta chain. CDR3 length equals 18 residues. V was clipped by 4 bases and J by 1 base, with 22 bases between them. The germline gives CDR1 ENHRY, CDR2 SYGVKD. The sample comes from a study of blood T cell repertoires in COVID-19. Background on the study: Some COVID-19 samples were acute and others convalescent; all came from the United States, Italy and Spain. T cells, B-cell-depleted T cells, or PBMCs provided the cDNA or gDNA that served as material.

The authors' processing: Amplification from reference gene primers served as the basis for estimated nucleated cell counts. Repertoires were generated with immunoSEQ multiplex PCR, while TCRdb's copy carries only in-frame clones and drops some. That table supplies the V and J calls and clone size; D and trimming were determined from the DNA. The table shows 50,000 to 60,000 clones, with about 90% occurring only once. The sequence was collected from an elderly man with active or convalescent COVID-19. Material: peripheral blood. This chain links TRBV10-3 with TRBJ1-1, with D possibly TRBD1 on 6 matching bases. CDR3 region: CAISVPPTGRSGNTEAFF. The CDR3 DNA reads TGTGCCATCAGTGTCCCACCGACAGGCCGGTCGGGGAACACTGAAGCTTTCTTT.